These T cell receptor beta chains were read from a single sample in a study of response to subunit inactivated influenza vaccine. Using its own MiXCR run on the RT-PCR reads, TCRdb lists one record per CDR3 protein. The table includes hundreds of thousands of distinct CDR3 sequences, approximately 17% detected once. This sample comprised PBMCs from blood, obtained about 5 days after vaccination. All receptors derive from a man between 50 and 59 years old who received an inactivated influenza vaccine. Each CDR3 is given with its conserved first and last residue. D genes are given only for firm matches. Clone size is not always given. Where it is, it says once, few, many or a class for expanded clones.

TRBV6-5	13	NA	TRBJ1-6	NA	TGTGCCAGCAGTTTGGGGACTATTTCACCCCTCCACTTT	CASSLGTISPLHF
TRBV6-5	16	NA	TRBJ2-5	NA	TGTGCCAGCAGTTACTCGCCCTTGACAGGGAGGGAGACCCAGTACTTC	CASSYSPLTGRETQYF
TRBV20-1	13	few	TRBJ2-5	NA	TGCAGTGCTAGAAGGGGGGGGCGTGAGACCCAGTACTTC	CSARRGGRETQYF
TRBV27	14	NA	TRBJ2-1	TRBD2	TGTGCCAGCAGTCCCCTAGCGGGAGGAGGTGAGCAGTTCTTC	CASSPLAGGGEQFF
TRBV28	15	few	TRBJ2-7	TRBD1	TGTGCCAGCAGTGTTGGGACAGGGGGCTTCCACGAGCAGTACTTC	CASSVGTGGFHEQYF
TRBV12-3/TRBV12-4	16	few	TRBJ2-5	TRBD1	TGTGCCAGCAGTTTAATGGGTTGGGACAGGGAGGAGACCCAGTACTTC	CASSLMGWDREETQYF
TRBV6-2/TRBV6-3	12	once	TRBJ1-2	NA	TGTGCCAGCACCGACCGGGTATATGGCTACACCTTC	CASTDRVYGYTF
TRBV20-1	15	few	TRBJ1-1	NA	TGCAGTGCCCCACGGGGGGAGGTGGGTGGAACTGAAGCTTTCTTT	CSAPRGEVGGTEAFF
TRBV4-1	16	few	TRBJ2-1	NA	TGCGCCAGCAGCGTAGGACAGAGTAGCTCCTACAATGAGCAGTTCTTC	CASSVGQSSSYNEQFF
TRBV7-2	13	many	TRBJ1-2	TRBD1	TGTGCCAGCAGCCGCGACAGGGGGATTAGCTACACCTTC	CASSRDRGISYTF
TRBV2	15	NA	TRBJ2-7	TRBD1	TGTGCCAGCAGTGAACTCCGGGACAGGGGCAACGAGCAGTACTTC	CASSELRDRGNEQYF
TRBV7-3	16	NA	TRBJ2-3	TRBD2	TGTGCCAGCAGCTTATATTCTAGCGGGAGAGGCGATACGCAGTATTTT	CASSLYSSGRGDTQYF
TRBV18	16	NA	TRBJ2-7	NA	TGTGCCAGCTCACCGGGGGTGGGATCCTGGAGGTACGAGCAGTACTTC	CASSPGVGSWRYEQYF
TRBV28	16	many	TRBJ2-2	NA	TGTGCCAGCAGTTTTTGGGGGAGACTGAACACCGGGGAGCTGTTTTTT	CASSFWGRLNTGELFF
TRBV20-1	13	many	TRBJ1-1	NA	TGCAGTGCTAGAGATCCCCTTTCAGCTGAAGCTTTCTTT	CSARDPLSAEAFF
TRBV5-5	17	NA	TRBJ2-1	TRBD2	TGTGCCAGCAGCTGGAGCCAAGCGGGAGGCAGCTACAATGAGCAGTTCTTC	CASSWSQAGGSYNEQFF
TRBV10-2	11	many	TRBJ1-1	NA	TGCGCCAGCAGTGAGTCGACTCTAGCTTTCTTT	CASSESTLAFF
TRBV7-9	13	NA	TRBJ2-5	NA	TGTGCCAGCAGCATCACAGGGCAGGAGACCCAGTACTTC	CASSITGQETQYF
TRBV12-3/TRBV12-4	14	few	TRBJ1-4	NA	TGTGCCAGCAGTTTGCCAGGGGCTAATGAAAAACTGTTTTTT	CASSLPGANEKLFF
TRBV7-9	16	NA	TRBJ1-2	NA	TGTGCCAGCAGCGTCCCCCGGGGGGTTTCTAACTATGGCTACACCTTC	CASSVPRGVSNYGYTF
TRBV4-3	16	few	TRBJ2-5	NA	TGCGCCAGCAGCCAAGAATGGCCCCTTTACACAGAGACCCAGTACTTC	CASSQEWPLYTETQYF
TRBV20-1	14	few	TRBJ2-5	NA	TGCAGTGCTAGATTCGGACATCACCAAGAGACCCAGTACTTC	CSARFGHHQETQYF
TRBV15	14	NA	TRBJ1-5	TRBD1	TGTGCCACCAGCAGTGACAGGGTTAATCAGCCCCAGCATTTT	CATSSDRVNQPQHF
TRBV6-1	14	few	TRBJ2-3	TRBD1	TGTGCCAGCACCTCCGGGACAGGGGAAGATACGCAGTATTTT	CASTSGTGEDTQYF
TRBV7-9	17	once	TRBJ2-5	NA	TGTGCCAGCAGCGGCGAAGGATCCATCCTGTACCAAGAGACCCAGTACTTC	CASSGEGSILYQETQYF
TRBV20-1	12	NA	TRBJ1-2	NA	TGCAGCTTAGACGGGACCCACTATGGCTACACCTTC	CSLDGTHYGYTF
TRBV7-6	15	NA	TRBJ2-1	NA	TGTGCCAGCAGCTTGCTTTATAGCTCCTACAATGAGCAGTTCTTC	CASSLLYSSYNEQFF
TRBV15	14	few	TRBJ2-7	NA	TGTGCCACCAGCAGAGAGACGTCTAGCAGCGAGCAGTACTTC	CATSRETSSSEQYF
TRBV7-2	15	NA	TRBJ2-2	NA	TGTGCCAGCAGCTTATTTGGGTCGAGTACCGGGGAGCTGTTTTTT	CASSLFGSSTGELFF
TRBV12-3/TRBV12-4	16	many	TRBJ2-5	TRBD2	TGTGCCAGCAGCGCGACTAGCGGGGGAGTACAAGAGACCCAGTACTTC	CASSATSGGVQETQYF
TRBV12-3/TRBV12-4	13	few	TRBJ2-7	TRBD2	TGTGCCAGCAGTTTACGCGGGGAGGGGGAGCAGTACTTC	CASSLRGEGEQYF
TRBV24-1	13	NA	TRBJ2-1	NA	TGTGCCACCAGTGATGTGCAACCGGGGAAGCAGTTCTTC	CATSDVQPGKQFF
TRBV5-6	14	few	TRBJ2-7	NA	TGTGCCAGCAGACCTAGCGTCAGAAACTACGAGCAGTACTTC	CASRPSVRNYEQYF
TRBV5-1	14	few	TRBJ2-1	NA	TGCGCCAGCAGCCCGGGACCCTCTAATATAGAGCAGTTCTTC	CASSPGPSNIEQFF
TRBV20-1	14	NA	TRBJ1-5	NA	TGCAGTGCTGAGAAACAGGATAGCAATCAGCCCCAGCATTTT	CSAEKQDSNQPQHF
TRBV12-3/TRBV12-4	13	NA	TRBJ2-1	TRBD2	TGTGCCAGCAGTCGGGGACTATTAGCGGAGCAGTTCTTC	CASSRGLLAEQFF
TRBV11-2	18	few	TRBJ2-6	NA	TGTGCCAGCAGCTTAGTGTTTGGACACCGCTCTGGGGCCAACGTCCTGACTTTC	CASSLVFGHRSGANVLTF
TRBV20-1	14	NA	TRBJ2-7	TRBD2	TGCAGTGCAGCAAGCGGGAGGTCCTCTTACGAGCAGTACTTC	CSAASGRSSYEQYF
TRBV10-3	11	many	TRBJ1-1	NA	TGTGCCATCAGGACCCAGGGTGAAGCTTTCTTT	CAIRTQGEAFF
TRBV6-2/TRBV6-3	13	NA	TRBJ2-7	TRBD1	TGTGCCAGCAGTTACGACAGGGGTGGCGAGCAGTACTTC	CASSYDRGGEQYF
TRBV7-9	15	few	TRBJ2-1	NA	TGTGCCAGCAGGCCTCTAGGGAATTCCTACAATGAGCAGTTCTTC	CASRPLGNSYNEQFF